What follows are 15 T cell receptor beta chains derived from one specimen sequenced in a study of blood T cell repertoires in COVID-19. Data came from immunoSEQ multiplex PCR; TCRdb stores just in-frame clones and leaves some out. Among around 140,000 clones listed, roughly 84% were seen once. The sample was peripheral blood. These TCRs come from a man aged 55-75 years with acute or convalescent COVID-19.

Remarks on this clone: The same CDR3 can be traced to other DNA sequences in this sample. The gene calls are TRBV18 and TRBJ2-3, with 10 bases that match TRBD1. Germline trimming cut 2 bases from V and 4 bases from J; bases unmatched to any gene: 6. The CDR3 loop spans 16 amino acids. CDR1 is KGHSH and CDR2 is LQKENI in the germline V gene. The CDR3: CASSPRQGARSDTQYF. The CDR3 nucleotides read TGTGCCAGCTCACCAAGACAGGGGGCGCGTTCAGATACGCAGTATTTT.

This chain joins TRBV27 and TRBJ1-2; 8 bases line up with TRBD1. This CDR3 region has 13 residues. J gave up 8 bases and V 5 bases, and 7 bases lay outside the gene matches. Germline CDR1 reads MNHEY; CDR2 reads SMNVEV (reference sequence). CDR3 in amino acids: CASSPDRVAGYTF. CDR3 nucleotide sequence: TGTGCCAGCAGTCCGGACAGGGTGGCCGGCTACACCTTC.

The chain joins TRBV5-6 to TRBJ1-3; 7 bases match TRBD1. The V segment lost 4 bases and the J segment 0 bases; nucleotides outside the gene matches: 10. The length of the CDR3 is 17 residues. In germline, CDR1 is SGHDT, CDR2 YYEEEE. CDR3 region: CASSVTGTALSGNTIYF. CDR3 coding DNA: TGTGCCAGCAGCGTAACCGGGACAGCGCTCTCTGGAAACACCATATATTTT.

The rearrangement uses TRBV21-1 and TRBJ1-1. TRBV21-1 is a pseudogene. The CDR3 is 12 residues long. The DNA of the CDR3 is TGTGCCGGGACTGACACGAACACTGAAGCTTTCTTT. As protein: CAGTDTNTEAFF.

The CDR3 sequence: CASSGGRNTEAFF. CDR3 DNA sequence: TGTGCCAGCAGTGGGGGCCGGAACACTGAAGCTTTCTTT. The J gene is TRBJ1-1, the V gene TRBV27; TRBD1 is a possible D gene (6 bases). The V and J ends lost 5 bases and 1 base respectively, with 8 bases between them. The CDR3 runs to 13 residues. Per germline, CDR1 MNHEY and CDR2 SMNVEV (reference sequence).

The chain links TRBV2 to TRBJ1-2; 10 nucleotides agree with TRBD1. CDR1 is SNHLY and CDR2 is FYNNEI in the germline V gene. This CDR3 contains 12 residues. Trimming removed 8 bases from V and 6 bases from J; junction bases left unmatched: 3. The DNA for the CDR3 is TGTGCCAGCGAGACAGGGGGCGATGGCTACACCTTC. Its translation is CASETGGDGYTF.

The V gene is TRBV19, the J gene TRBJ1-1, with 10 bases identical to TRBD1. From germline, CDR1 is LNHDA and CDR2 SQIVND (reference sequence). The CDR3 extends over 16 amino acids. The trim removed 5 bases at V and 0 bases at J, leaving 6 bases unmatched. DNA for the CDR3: TGTGCCAGTAGTTCCGGGACAGGGGAAATGAACACTGAAGCTTTCTTT. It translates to CASSSGTGEMNTEAFF.

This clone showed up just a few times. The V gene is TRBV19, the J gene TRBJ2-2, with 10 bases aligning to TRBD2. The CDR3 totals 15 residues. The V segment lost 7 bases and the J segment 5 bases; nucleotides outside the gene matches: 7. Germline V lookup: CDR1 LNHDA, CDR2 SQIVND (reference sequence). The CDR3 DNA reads TGTGCCAGTAACGTCCTAGCGGGAGCAACCGGGGAGCTGTTTTTT. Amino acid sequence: CASNVLAGATGELFF.

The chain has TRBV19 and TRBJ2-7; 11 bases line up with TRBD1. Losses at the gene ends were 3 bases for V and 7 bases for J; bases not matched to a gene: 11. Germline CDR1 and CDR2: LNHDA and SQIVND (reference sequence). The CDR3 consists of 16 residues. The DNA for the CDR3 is TGTGCCAGTAGTATCCGTTCTGGGACAGGGGGAGGTGAGCAGTACTTC. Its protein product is CASSIRSGTGGGEQYF.

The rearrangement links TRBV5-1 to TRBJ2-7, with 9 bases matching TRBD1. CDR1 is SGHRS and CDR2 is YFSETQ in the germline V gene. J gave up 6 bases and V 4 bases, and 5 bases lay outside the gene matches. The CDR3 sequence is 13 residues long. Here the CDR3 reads CASSLGQGVEQYF. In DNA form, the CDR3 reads TGCGCCAGCAGCCTGGGACAGGGTGTCGAGCAGTACTTC.

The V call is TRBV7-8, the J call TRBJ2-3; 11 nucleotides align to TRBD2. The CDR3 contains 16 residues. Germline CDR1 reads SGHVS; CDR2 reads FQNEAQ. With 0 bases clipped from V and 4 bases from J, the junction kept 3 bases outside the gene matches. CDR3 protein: CASSLAELAGADTQYF. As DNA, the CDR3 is TGTGCCAGCAGCTTAGCTGAACTAGCGGGGGCAGATACGCAGTATTTT.

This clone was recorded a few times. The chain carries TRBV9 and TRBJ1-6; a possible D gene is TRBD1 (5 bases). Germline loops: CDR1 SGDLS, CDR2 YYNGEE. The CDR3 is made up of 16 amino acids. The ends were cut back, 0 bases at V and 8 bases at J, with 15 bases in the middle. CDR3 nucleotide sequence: TGTGCCAGCAGCGTAGCTACAAGGGGATGGGATTCACCCCTCCACTTT. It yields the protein CASSVATRGWDSPLHF.

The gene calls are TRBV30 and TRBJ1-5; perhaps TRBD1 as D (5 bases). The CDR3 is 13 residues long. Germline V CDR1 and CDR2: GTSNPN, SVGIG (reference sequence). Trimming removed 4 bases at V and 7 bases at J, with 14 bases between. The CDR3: CAWTGGGGQPQHF. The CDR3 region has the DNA TGTGCCTGGACGGGCGGGGGAGGACAGCCCCAGCATTTT.

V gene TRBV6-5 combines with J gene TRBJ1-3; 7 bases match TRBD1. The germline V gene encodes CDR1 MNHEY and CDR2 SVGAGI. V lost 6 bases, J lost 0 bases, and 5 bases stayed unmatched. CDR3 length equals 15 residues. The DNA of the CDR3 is TGTGCCAGCAGAAAAGGGACAGCCTCTGGAAACACCATATATTTT. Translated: CASRKGTASGNTIYF.

CDR3 DNA sequence: TGTGCCAGCAGTCAGTCGACAGGGTGGGACTATGGCTACACCTTC. Translating gives CASSQSTGWDYGYTF. The rearrangement links TRBV27 to TRBJ1-2; TRBD1 agrees at 7 bases. Trimming removed 5 bases from V and 3 bases from J; junction bases left unmatched: 9. Germline CDR1 reads MNHEY; CDR2 reads SMNVEV (reference sequence). CDR3 length: 15 amino acids.